Each of the 8 T cell receptor beta chains below was sequenced from the same sample in a study of shared clonotypes between healthy human individuals. Generated by immunoSEQ multiplex PCR, the TCRdb table keeps only in-frame clones and is missing some. The sample lists millions of clones, around nine tenths occurring once. Material: naive CD4+ T cells sorted from blood. Subset here: CD45RA+ positively selected. These receptors all stem from a man between 18 and 35 years old in good health.

This chain's CDR3 is CASSQDTNSPLHF. The CDR3 bases are TGCGCCAGCAGCCAAGACACTAATTCACCCCTCCACTTT. The V gene is TRBV4-1, the J gene TRBJ1-6; unclear D gene. V was clipped by 0 bases and J by 6 bases, with 3 bases between them. The CDR3 is 13 residues long. The V gene's germline CDR1 is MGHRA and CDR2 YSYEKL.

DNA for the CDR3: TGCAGCGTTGAGGCGGACTCCTCCTACGAGCAGTACTTC. Translation gives CSVEADSSYEQYF. The chain employs TRBV29-1 and TRBJ2-7; a possible D gene is TRBD2 (5 bases). V was shortened by 3 bases and J by 0 bases, with 9 bases between the two germline ends. This CDR3 comprises 13 residues. The germline gives CDR1 SQVTM, CDR2 ANQGSEA.

V is TRBV7-2 and J is TRBJ2-7; D gene uncertain. V shed 4 bases and J shed 2 bases, with 12 bases lying between them. The CDR3 spans 14 residues. Germline V gene lookup returns CDR1 SGHTA and CDR2 FQGNSA. CDR3 region: CASSYQDRAYEQYF. The CDR3 region has the DNA TGTGCCAGCAGCTACCAGGACCGAGCCTACGAGCAGTACTTC.

The V gene is TRBV6-4, the J gene TRBJ1-4, with TRBD1 matching 7 bases. J gave up 5 bases and V 5 bases, and 8 bases lay outside the gene matches. CDR3 size: 15 residues. CDR1 and CDR2 (germline): MRHNA, SNTAGT. The CDR3 bases are TGTGCCAGCAGTTCCCTGACAGGGCGCAATGAAAAACTGTTTTTT. Protein product: CASSSLTGRNEKLFF.

This chain connects TRBV7-9 to TRBJ2-1; D not resolved. Per germline, CDR1 SEHNR and CDR2 FQNEAQ (reference sequence). The length of the CDR3 is 11 residues. V was shortened by 4 bases and J by 10 bases, with 8 bases between the two germline ends. Written as DNA, the CDR3 is TGTGCCAGCAGCTCCCTGGAGGAGCAGTTCTTC. Its protein product is CASSSLEEQFF. Complete variable domain (other parts from reference TRBV7-9 and TRBJ2-1): DTGVSQNPRHKITKRGQNVTFRCDPISEHNRLYWYRQTLGQGPEFLTYFQNEAQLEKSRLLSDRFSAERPKGSFSTLEIQRTEQGDSAMYLCASSSLEEQFFGPGTRLTVL.

In this sample, this clone turned up once. The chain carries TRBV5-1 and TRBJ2-6, with D unresolved. This CDR3 spans 16 amino acids. Germline V CDR1 and CDR2: SGHRS, YFSETQ. Trimming removed 2 bases at V and 0 bases at J, with 9 bases between. The CDR3: CASSFGQNSGANVLTF. The CDR3 DNA sequence: TGCGCCAGCAGCTTTGGCCAGAACTCTGGGGCCAACGTCCTGACTTTC.

The V and J genes are TRBV19 and TRBJ2-7, with D possibly called TRBD1 or TRBD2 (6 bases each). CDR3 length: 16 residues. V was clipped by 5 bases and J by 9 bases, with 26 bases between them. Germline-derived CDR1 and CDR2 are LNHDA and SQIVND (reference sequence). CDR3 protein: CASSRMGGESTLGQYF. The CDR3 DNA reads TGTGCCAGTAGTCGGATGGGGGGCGAATCCACGCTGGGGCAGTACTTC.

The chain recombines TRBV29-1 with TRBJ1-2, with a tentative D call TRBD1 (6 bases). Germline V gene lookup returns CDR1 SQVTM and CDR2 ANQGSEA. This CDR3 spans 13 amino acids. Trimming stripped 2 bases from V and 2 bases from J, with 9 bases between. As DNA, the CDR3 is TGCAGCGTTGAAATGGACAGCAACTATGGCTACACCTTC. The encoded protein is CSVEMDSNYGYTF.